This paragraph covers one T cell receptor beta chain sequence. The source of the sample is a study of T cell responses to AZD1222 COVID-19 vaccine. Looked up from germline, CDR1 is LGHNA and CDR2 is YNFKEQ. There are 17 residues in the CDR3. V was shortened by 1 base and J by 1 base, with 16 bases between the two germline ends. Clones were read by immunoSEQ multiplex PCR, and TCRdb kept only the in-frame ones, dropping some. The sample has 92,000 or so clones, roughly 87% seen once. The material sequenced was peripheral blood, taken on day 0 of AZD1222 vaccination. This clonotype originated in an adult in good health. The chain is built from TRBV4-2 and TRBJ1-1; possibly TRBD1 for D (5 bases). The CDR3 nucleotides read TGTGCCAGCAGCCAAGTTCTGTTTAGACAGAAGAACACTGAAGCTTTCTTT. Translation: CASSQVLFRQKNTEAFF.